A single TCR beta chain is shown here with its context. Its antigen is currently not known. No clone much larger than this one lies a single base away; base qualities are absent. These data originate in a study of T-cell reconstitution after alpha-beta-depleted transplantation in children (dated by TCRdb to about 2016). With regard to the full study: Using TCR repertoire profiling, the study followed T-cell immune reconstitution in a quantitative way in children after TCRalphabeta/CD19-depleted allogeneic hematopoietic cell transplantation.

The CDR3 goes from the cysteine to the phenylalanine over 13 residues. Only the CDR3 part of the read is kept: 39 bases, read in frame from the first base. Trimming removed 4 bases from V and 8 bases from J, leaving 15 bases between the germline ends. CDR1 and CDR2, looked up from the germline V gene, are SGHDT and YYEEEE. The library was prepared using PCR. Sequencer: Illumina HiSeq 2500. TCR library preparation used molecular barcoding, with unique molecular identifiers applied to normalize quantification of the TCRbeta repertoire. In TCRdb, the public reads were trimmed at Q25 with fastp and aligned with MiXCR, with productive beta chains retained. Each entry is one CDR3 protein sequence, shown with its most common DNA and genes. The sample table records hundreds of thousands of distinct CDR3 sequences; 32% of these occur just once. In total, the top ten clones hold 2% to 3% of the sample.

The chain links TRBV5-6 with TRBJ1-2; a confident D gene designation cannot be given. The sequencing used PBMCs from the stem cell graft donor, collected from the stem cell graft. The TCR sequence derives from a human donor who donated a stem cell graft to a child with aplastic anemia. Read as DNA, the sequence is TGTGCCAGCAGCCGTGCTGGGAGTGGAGGCTACACCTTC. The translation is CASSRAGSGGYTF. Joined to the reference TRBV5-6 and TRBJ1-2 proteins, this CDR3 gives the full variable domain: DAGVTQSPTHLIKTRGQQVTLRCSPKSGHDTVSWYQQALGQGPQFIFQYYEEEERQRGNFPDRFSGHQFPNYSSELNVNALLLGDSALYLCASSRAGSGGYTFGSGTRLTVV.